Following are 7 T cell receptor beta chains from one sample sequenced in a study of regulatory T cells in long-lasting Graves disease. HTBI primers from iRepertoire and Arm-PCR of CDR3 regions yielded the TCR beta libraries. TCRdb fed the multiplex PCR reads into MiXCR, producing one record per CDR3 protein. The table has 400,000 to 550,000 distinct CDR3 sequences, about 16% seen once. Described time point: newly diagnosed GD, antithyroid drugs for less than 3 months. The TCR library was made from RNA extracted from PBMCs. These data were also filed under a second study, of T cells in Graves' hyperthyroidism and ophthalmopathy.

Specimen: peripheral blood mononuclear cells (PBMCs), collected at new diagnosis, from a patient treated with antithyroid drugs. These receptors all stem from a woman aged 18-35 years with Graves disease.

This clonotype was seen a handful of times. The gene calls are TRBV11-2 and TRBJ2-2, with a weak D call TRBD1 (6 bases). This CDR3 spans 15 amino acids. With 6 bases removed from V and 5 bases from J, the gap between germline ends came to 16 bases. Germline CDR1 is SGHAT and CDR2 is FQNNGV. CDR3 amino acids: CASSRDTGRTGELFF. CDR3 in DNA: TGTGCCAGCAGTAGGGACACTGGAAGAACCGGGGAGCTGTTTTTT.

This clonotype was seen a handful of times. The chain links TRBV6-1 to TRBJ2-2; TRBD1 matches 9 bases. Germline-derived CDR1 and CDR2 are MNHNS and SASEGT. V was clipped by 6 bases and J by 7 bases; unmatched bases: 9. The CDR3 runs to 15 residues. Here the CDR3 DNA reads TGTGCCAGCAGCGCCGGGACAGGGCCGAACGGGGAGCTGTTTTTT. The encoded protein is CASSAGTGPNGELFF.

This clonotype was observed a handful of times. The rearrangement links TRBV6-1 to TRBJ1-2; a possible D gene is TRBD1 (5 bases). Germline V gene data show CDR1 as MNHNS and CDR2 as SASEGT. The CDR3 is 14 residues long. The V and J ends lost 2 bases and 5 bases respectively, with 12 bases between them. CDR3 nucleotides: TGTGCCAGCAGTGAAAGTCAGGGCTGGTATGGCTACACCTTC. Translated, it gives CASSESQGWYGYTF.

This clonotype was counted a few times. The V and J genes are TRBV5-1 and TRBJ1-3; D may be TRBD1 (6 bases). V dropped 0 bases and J dropped 3 bases, with 16 bases sitting between them. CDR3 size: 17 residues. From germline, CDR1 is SGHRS and CDR2 YFSETQ. CDR3 nucleotide sequence: TGCGCCAGCAGCTTGGATGGCCGGGGGGCCAGTGGAAACACCATATATTTT. It specifies CASSLDGRGASGNTIYF. Filled out from reference TRBV5-1 and TRBJ1-3, the complete variable domain reads KAGVTQTPRYLIKTRGQQVTLSCSPISGHRSVSWYQQTPGQGLQFLFEYFSETQRNKGNFPGRFSGRQFSNSRSEMNVSTLELGDSALYLCASSLDGRGASGNTIYFGEGSWLTVV.

There are many counts of this clonotype. The genes are TRBV6-9 and TRBJ2-1; D is unclear. The CDR3 has 12 residues. V lost 4 bases and J 6 bases, leaving 7 bases between the germline ends. CDR1 and CDR2 (germline): MNHGY, SVAAGI. The CDR3: CASSSDANEQFF. The CDR3 coding sequence is TGTGCCAGCAGTTCGGACGCCAATGAGCAGTTCTTC.

The sample holds many counts of this clonotype. The rearrangement joins TRBV20-1 to TRBJ2-2; D not resolved. V was cut by 3 bases and J by 5 bases, with 7 bases left in between. CDR3 length: 12 residues. Germline V gives CDR1 DFQATT, CDR2 SNEGSKA (reference sequence). CDR3 sequence: CSASWRTGELFF. CDR3 DNA sequence: TGCAGTGCTAGTTGGCGGACCGGGGAGCTGTTTTTT.

This clonotype was picked up many times. The chain has TRBV20-1 and TRBJ2-1; D call uncertain. Germline V gene sequence: CDR1 DFQATT, CDR2 SNEGSKA (reference sequence). V lost 3 bases and J 7 bases, leaving 10 bases between the germline ends. The CDR3 has 12 amino acids. CDR3 sequence: CSASRVLNEQFF. The CDR3 bases are TGCAGTGCTAGTAGAGTCCTTAATGAGCAGTTCTTC.